This entry concerns a single TCR beta chain. The germline CDR1 and CDR2 sequences are SGHVS and FNYEAQ. V lost 1 base and J 2 bases, leaving 15 bases between the germline ends. This CDR3 comprises 16 residues. The data were taken from a study of T cell responses to AZD1222 COVID-19 vaccine. Measured with immunoSEQ multiplex PCR; TCRdb has only the in-frame clones, and not every one. The repertoire has about 120,000 clones, 93% of them found once; the top ten carry less than 6%. The TCR originated in an adult who received the AZD1222 COVID-19 vaccine. The sample here was peripheral blood, taken 28 days after the second AZD1222 dose. J is TRBJ2-7 and V is TRBV7-6; D gene ambiguous. CDR3: CASSLEVSSETYEQYF. CDR3 sequence (DNA): TGTGCCAGCAGCTTAGAGGTCTCTTCAGAAACCTACGAGCAGTACTTC.